The source of this TCR beta chain is a study of blood T cells in healthy people across ages. Caucasian individuals from Russia who were healthy and aged roughly 6 to 95 acted as donors. The CDR3 extends over 12 amino acids. The germline V gene has CDR1 LNHNV and CDR2 YYDKDF (reference sequence). The ends were cut back, 3 bases at V and 15 bases at J, with 15 bases in the middle. Sample-barcoded 5' priming and a J-beta primer mix drove a second PCR of about 6 to 12 cycles. TCRdb analysed the 5' RACE reads with MiXCR anew, one entry per CDR3 protein. The top ten hold less than 9% of the sample, which has about 500,000 distinct CDR3 sequences, 24% seen once. A further study also used this sample, focusing on T cells of mothers and their children. According to that study: During the second PCR, the M1S primer introduced sample barcodes along with 2-4 random nucleotides.

The sequence was collected from a boy between 10 and 17 years old in good health. V is TRBV15 and J is TRBJ2-4, with TRBD1 as a possible D gene (6 bases). Sequenced material: blood. The CDR3 nucleotides are TGTGCCACCAGCAGGGACAAAGGGGGAGCGTACTTC. Translating gives CATSRDKGGAYF.